This T cell receptor (beta chain) emerged from a study of blood T cell repertoires in COVID-19. At the level of the study: Nucleic acid was either cDNA or gDNA, and it came from T cells, B-cell-depleted T cells, or PBMCs.

This table comes from immunoSEQ multiplex PCR, and its TCRdb copy is limited to in-frame clones, with some not included. The repertoire holds around 100,000 clones, with 89% as singletons. Germline V gives CDR1 SGHRS, CDR2 YFSETQ. The CDR3 sequence is 15 residues long. Trimming removed 0 bases at V and 3 bases at J, with 12 bases between. The chain recombines TRBV5-1 with TRBJ2-5; unclear D gene. Sequenced sample: peripheral blood. This clonotype originated in a man over 45 with COVID-19, enrolled during active disease. The CDR3 coding sequence is TGCGCCAGCAGCTTGGCTCTCACAGATAAAGAGACCCAGTACTTC. It is translated as CASSLALTDKETQYF.